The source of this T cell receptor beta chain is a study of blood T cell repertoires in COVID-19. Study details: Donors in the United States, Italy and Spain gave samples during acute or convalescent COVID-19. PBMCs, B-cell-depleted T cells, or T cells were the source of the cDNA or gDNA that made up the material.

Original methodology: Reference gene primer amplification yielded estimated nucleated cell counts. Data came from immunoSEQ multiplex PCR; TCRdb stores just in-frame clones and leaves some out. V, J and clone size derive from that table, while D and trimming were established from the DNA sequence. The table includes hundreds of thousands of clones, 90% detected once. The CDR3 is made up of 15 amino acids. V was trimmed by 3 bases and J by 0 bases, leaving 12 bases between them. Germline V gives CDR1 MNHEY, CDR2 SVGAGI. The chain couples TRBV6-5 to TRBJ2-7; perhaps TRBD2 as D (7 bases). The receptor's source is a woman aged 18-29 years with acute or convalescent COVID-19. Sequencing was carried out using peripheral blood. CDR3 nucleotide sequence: TGTGCCAGCAGTTATGAAGGGGGGGCCTCCTACGAGCAGTACTTC. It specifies CASSYEGGASYEQYF.